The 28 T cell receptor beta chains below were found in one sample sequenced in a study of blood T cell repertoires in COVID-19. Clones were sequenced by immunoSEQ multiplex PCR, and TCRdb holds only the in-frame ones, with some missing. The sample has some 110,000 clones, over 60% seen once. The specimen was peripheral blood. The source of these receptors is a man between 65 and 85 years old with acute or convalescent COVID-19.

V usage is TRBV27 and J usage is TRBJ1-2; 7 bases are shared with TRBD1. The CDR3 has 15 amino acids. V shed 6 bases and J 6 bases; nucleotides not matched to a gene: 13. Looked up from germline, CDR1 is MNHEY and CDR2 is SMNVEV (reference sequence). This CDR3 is CASSRDETGSHGYTF. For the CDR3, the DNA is TGTGCCAGCAGCCGAGACGAGACAGGGAGTCATGGCTACACCTTC.

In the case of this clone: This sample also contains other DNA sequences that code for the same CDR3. CDR3 sequence (DNA): TGTGCCAGCAGCAGATACGAGCAGTACTTC. Its protein product is CASSRYEQYF. J is TRBJ2-7 and V is TRBV28; D remains ambiguous. With 6 bases removed from V and 4 bases from J, the gap between germline ends came to 4 bases. Looked up from germline, CDR1 is MDHEN and CDR2 is SYDVKM. The CDR3 has 10 amino acids.

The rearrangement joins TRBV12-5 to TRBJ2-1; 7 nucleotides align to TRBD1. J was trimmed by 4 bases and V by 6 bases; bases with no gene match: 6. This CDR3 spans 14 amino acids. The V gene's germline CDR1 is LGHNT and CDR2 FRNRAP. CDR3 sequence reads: CASGDDREYNEQFF. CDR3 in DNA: TGTGCTAGTGGAGACGACAGGGAATACAATGAGCAGTTCTTC.

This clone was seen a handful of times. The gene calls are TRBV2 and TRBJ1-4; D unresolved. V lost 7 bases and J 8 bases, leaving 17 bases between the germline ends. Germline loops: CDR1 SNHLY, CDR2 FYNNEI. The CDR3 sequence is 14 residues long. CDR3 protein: CASNVRGIGEKLFF. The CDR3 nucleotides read TGTGCCAGCAATGTTAGAGGGATAGGGGAAAAACTGTTTTTT.

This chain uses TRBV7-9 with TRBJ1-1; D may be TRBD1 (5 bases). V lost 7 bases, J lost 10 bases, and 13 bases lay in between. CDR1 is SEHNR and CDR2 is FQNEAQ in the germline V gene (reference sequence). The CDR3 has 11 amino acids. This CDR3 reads CASNDRIGAFF. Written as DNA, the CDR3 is TGTGCCAGCAACGACAGAATCGGAGCTTTCTTT.

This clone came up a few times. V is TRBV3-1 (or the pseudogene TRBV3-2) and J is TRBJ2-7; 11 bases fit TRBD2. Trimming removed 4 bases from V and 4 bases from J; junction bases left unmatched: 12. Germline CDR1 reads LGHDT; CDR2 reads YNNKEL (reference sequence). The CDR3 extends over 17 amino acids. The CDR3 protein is CASSLLPGTSGNYEQYF. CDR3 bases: TGTGCCAGCAGCCTTCTGCCGGGGACTAGCGGTAATTACGAGCAGTACTTC.

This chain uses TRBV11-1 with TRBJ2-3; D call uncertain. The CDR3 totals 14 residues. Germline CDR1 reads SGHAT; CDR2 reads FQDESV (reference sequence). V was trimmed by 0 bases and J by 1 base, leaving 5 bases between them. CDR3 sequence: CASSLARGTDTQYF. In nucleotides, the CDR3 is TGTGCCAGCAGCTTAGCTCGGGGCACAGATACGCAGTATTTT.

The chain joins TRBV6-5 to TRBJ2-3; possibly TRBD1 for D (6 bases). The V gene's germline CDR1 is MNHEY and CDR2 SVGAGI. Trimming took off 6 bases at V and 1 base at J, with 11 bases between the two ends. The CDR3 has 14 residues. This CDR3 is CASSPGARTDTQYF. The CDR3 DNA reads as TGTGCCAGCAGCCCAGGGGCCCGCACAGATACGCAGTATTTT.

The CDR3 DNA reads as TGTGCCAGTTCCACCCAGGGGGCGCCGTCCGGGGAGCTGTTTTTT. Protein: CASSTQGAPSGELFF. This chain connects TRBV19 to TRBJ2-2, with TRBD1 matching over 8 bases. V was clipped by 8 bases and J by 6 bases; unmatched bases: 11. The CDR3 sequence is 15 residues long. Germline V CDR1 and CDR2: LNHDA, SQIVND (reference sequence). The variable domain in full, with the rest retrieved from reference TRBV19 and TRBJ2-2, is DGGITQSPKYLFRKEGQNVTLSCEQNLNHDAMYWYRQDPGQGLRLIYYSQIVNDFQKGDIAEGYSVSREKKESFPLTVTSAQKNPTAFYLCASSTQGAPSGELFFGEGSRLTVL.

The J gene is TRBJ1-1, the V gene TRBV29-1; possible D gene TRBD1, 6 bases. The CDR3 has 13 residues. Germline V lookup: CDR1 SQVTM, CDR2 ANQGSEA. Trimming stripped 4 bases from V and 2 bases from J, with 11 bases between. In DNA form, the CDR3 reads TGCAGCGTTGCTCAGGGGACAAACACTGAAGCTTTCTTT. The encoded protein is CSVAQGTNTEAFF.

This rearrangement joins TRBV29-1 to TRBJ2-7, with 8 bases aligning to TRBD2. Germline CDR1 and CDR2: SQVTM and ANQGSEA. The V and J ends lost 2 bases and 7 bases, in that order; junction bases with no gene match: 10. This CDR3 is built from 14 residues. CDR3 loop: CSVERAGGVAEQYF. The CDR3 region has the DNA TGCAGCGTTGAAAGAGCCGGGGGGGTAGCGGAGCAGTACTTC.

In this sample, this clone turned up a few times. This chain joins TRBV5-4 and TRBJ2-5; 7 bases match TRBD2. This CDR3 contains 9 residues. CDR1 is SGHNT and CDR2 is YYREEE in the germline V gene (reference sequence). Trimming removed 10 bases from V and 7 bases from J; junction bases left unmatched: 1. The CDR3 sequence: CAGGGTQYF. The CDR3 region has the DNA TGTGCCGGCGGGGGGACCCAGTACTTC.

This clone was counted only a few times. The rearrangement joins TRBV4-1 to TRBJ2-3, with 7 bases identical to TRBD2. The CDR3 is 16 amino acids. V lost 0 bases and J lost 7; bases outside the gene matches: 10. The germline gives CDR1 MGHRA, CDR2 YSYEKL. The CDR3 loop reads CASSQDVIAGSYTQYF. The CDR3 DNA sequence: TGCGCCAGCAGCCAAGATGTGATAGCGGGTAGCTATACGCAGTATTTT.

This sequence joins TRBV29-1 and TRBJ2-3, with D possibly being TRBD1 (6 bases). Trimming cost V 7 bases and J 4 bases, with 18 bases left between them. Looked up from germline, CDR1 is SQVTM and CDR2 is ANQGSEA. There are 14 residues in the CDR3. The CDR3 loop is CSAPVGAMADTQYF. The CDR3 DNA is TGCAGCGCCCCGGTGGGGGCGATGGCAGATACGCAGTATTTT.

The CDR3 sequence: CASSVAGVGDTQYF. The CDR3 DNA follows: TGTGCCAGCAGCGTAGCGGGAGTGGGGGATACGCAGTATTTT. The V and J genes are TRBV9 and TRBJ2-3; tentatively, D is TRBD2 (6 bases). Germline V gene lookup returns CDR1 SGDLS and CDR2 YYNGEE. V was pared by 0 bases and J by 6 bases, with 11 bases between. This CDR3 has 14 amino acids.

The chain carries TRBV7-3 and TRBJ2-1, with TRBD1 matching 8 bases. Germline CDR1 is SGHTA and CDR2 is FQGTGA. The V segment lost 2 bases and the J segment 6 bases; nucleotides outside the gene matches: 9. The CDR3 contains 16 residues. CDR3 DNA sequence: TGTGCCAGCAGCTTAGGCACAGGGGGGCGGGCCAATGAGCAGTTCTTC. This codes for CASSLGTGGRANEQFF.

CDR3 in DNA: TGCGCCAGCAGCCATCTTAGCGGGAGTACCCCCTACGAGCAGTACTTC. Its translation: CASSHLSGSTPYEQYF. This rearrangement joins TRBV4-1 to TRBJ2-7; the match to TRBD2 covers 9 bases. Trimming took 3 bases from V and 2 from J; bases not matched to a gene: 8. This CDR3 region has 16 residues. CDR1 MGHRA and CDR2 YSYEKL come from the germline V gene.

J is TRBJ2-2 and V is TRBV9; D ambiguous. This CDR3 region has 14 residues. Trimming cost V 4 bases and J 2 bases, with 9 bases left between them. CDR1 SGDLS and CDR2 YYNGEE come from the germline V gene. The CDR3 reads CASSTRLNTGELFF. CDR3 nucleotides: TGTGCCAGCAGCACGAGACTCAACACCGGGGAGCTGTTTTTT.

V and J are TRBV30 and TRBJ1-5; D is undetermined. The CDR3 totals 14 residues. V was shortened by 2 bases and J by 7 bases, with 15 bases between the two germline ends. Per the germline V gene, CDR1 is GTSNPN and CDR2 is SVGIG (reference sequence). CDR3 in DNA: TGTGCCTGGAGTCCCGGGAGGGAGGGCCAGCCCCAGCATTTT. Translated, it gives CAWSPGREGQPQHF.

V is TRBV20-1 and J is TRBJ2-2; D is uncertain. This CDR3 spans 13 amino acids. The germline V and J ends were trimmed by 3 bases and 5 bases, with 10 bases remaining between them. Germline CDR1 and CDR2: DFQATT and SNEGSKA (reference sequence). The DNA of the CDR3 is TGCAGTGCTAGTAAACAGTGGACCGGGGAGCTGTTTTTT. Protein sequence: CSASKQWTGELFF.

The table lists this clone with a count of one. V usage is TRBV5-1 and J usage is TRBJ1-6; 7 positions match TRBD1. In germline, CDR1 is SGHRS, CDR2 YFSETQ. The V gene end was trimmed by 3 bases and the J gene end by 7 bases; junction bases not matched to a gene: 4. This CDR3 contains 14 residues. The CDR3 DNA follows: TGCGCCAGCAGCTCGGGACAGAGAAATTCACCCCTCCACTTT. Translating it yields CASSSGQRNSPLHF.

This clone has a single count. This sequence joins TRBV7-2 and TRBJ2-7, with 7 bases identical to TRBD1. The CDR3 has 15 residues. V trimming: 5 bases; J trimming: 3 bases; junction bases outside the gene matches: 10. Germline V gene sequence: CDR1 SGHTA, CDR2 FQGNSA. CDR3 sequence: CASSAPDRRRYEQYF. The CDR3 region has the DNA TGTGCCAGCAGCGCCCCGGACAGGAGGCGCTACGAGCAGTACTTC.

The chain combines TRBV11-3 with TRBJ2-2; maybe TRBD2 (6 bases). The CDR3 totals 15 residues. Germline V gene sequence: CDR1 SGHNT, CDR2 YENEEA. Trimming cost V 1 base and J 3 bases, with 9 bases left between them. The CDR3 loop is CASSLGGVDTGELFF. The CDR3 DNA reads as TGTGCCAGCAGCTTAGGCGGGGTGGACACCGGGGAGCTGTTTTTT. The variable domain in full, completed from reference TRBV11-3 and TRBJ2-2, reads EAGVVQSPRYKIIEKKQPVAFWCNPISGHNTLYWYLQNLGQGPELLIRYENEEAVDDSQLPKDRFSAERLKGVDSTLKIQPAELGDSAVYLCASSLGGVDTGELFFGEGSRLTVL.

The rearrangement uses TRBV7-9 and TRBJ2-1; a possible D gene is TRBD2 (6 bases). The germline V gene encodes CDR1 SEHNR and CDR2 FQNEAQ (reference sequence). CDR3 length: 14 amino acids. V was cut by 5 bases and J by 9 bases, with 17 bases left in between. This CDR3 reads CASSPEVRDPEQFF. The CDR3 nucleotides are TGTGCCAGCAGCCCGGAGGTGCGGGATCCTGAGCAGTTCTTC.

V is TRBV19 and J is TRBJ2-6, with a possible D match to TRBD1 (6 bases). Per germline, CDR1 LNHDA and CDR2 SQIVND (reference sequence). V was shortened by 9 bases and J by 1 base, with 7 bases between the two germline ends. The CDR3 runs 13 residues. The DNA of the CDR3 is TGTGCCAGCAGGGGTTCTGGGGCCAACGTCCTGACTTTC. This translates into CASRGSGANVLTF.

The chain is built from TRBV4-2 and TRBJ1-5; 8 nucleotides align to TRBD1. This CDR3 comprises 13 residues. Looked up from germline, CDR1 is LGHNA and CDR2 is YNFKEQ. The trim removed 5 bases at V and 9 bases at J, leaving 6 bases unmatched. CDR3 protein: CASSGGGQGPQHF. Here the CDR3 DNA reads TGTGCCAGCAGCGGAGGAGGACAGGGGCCCCAGCATTTT.

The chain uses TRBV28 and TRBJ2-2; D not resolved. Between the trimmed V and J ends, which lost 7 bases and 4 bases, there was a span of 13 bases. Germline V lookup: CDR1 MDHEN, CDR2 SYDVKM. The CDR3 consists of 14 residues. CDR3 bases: TGTGCCAGCACCCTTTCCCAGGCCACCGGGGAGCTGTTTTTT. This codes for CASTLSQATGELFF.

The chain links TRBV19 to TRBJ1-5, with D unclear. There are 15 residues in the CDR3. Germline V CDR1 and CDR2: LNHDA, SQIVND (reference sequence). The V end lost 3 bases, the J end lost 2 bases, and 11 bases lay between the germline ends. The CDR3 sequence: CASSMKEKGNQPQHF. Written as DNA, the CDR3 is TGTGCCAGTAGTATGAAGGAGAAAGGCAATCAGCCCCAGCATTTT.